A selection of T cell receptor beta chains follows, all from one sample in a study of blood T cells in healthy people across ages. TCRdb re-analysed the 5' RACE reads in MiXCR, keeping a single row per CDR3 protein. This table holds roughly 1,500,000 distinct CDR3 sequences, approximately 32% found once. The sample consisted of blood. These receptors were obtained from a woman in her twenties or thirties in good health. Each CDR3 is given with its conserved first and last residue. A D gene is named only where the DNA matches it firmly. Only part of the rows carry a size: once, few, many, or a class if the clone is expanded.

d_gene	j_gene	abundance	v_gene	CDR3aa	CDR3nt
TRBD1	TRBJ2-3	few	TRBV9	CASSVADRAATQYF	TGTGCCAGCAGCGTAGCCGACAGGGCGGCTACGCAGTATTTT
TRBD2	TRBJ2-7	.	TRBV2	CAACPDGGNYEQYF	TGTGCCGCATGTCCTGACGGGGGGAATTACGAGCAGTACTTC
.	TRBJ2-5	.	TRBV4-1	CASSQVSFGDQETQYF	TGCGCCAGCAGCCAAGTGTCGTTTGGGGACCAAGAGACCCAGTACTTC
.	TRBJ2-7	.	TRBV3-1	CASSQVSGEYEQYF	TGTGCCAGCAGCCAAGTAAGCGGAGAATACGAGCAGTACTTC
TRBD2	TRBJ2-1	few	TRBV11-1	CASSAGLGLSYNEQFF	TGTGCCAGCAGCGCAGGACTAGGGCTCTCCTACAATGAGCAGTTCTTC
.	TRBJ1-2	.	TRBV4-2	CASSQIRTDLRHGYGYTF	TGTGCCAGCAGCCAAATCCGGACAGATCTACGACATGGATATGGCTACACCTTC
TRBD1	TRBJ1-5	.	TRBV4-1	CASSQDTLIPGQQRGGGQPQHF	TGCGCCAGCAGCCAAGATACCCTCATACCGGGACAGCAAAGGGGGGGCGGTCAGCCCCAGCATTTT
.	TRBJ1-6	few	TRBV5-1	CASSSDSRRANSPLHF	TGCGCCAGCAGCTCGGACTCTAGAAGGGCCAATTCACCCCTCCACTTT
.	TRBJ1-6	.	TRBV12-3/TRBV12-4	CASSLRESSYNSPLHF	TGTGCCAGCAGTTTACGGGAGAGCTCCTATAATTCACCCCTCCACTTT
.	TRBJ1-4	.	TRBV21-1	CASSTWQGAGEKLFF	TGTGCCAGCAGCACCTGGCAGGGGGCTGGTGAAAAACTGTTTTTT
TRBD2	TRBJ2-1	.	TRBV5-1	CASSVGSGNSYNEQFF	TGCGCCAGCAGCGTGGGTAGCGGGAACTCCTACAATGAGCAGTTCTTC
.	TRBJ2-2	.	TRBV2	CASNSPGLPNTGELFF	TGTGCCAGCAATTCACCGGGACTTCCGAACACCGGGGAGCTGTTTTTT
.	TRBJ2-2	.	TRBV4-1	CASSQEEGNTGELFF	TGCGCCAGCAGCCAAGAGGAGGGTAACACCGGGGAGCTGTTTTTT
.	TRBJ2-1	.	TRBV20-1	CSARDLGVSVHEQFF	TGCAGTGCTAGAGATCTTGGTGTGAGTGTACATGAGCAGTTCTTC
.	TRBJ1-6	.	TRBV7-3	CASSGFGGSPLHF	TGTGCCAGCAGCGGCTTCGGGGGTTCACCCCTCCACTTT
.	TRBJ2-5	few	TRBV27	CASSLYAPGETQYF	TGTGCCAGCAGTTTATACGCGCCGGGAGAGACCCAGTACTTC
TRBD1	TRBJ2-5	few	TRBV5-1	CASSLAGGPLHETQYF	TGCGCCAGCAGCTTGGCAGGGGGCCCCCTCCATGAGACCCAGTACTTC
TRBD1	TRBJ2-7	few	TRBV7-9	CASSTAGQVYEQYF	TGTGCCAGCAGCACTGCGGGACAGGTATACGAGCAGTACTTC
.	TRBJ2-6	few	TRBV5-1	CASSHGQFSGANVLTF	TGCGCCAGCAGTCACGGACAGTTCTCTGGGGCCAACGTCCTGACTTTC
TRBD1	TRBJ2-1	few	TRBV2	CASSRTGTQFF	TGTGCCAGCAGTCGGACAGGAACTCAGTTCTTC
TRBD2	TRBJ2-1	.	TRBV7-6	CASSSLAGGVDEQFF	TGTGCCAGCAGCTCTCTAGCGGGGGGGGTAGATGAGCAGTTCTTC
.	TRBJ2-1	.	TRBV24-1	CATSVRGAPYNEQFF	TGTGCCACCAGTGTCCGGGGGGCCCCCTACAATGAGCAGTTCTTC
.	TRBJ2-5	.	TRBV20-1	CSASMHSETQYF	TGCAGTGCTAGTATGCACTCAGAGACCCAGTACTTC
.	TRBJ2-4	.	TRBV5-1	CASSLPGLFENIQYF	TGCGCCAGCAGCTTGCCGGGTCTGTTTGAAAACATTCAGTACTTC
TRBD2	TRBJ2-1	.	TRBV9	CASSVGGRGFDEQFF	TGTGCCAGCAGCGTGGGCGGGAGGGGTTTCGATGAGCAGTTCTTC
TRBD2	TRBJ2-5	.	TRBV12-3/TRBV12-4	CASSKLAGGLQETQYF	TGTGCCAGCAGCAAACTAGCGGGGGGCCTCCAAGAGACCCAGTACTTC